This TCR beta chain was identified during a study of tumor and adjacent non-tumor tissue in lung cancer. The library came from three nested PCR rounds adapted from ARM-PCR protocols. Each CDR3 protein gets one entry after TCRdb re-called the multiplex PCR reads with MiXCR. The data hold about 110,000 distinct CDR3 sequences, with roughly three fifths observed a single time. This sample's RNA came from whole unsorted tissue. More than 3 cm separated this lung sample from the edge of the tumor. The origin of this receptor is a man in his 60s with non-small cell lung cancer. Material: distant non-tumor lung tissue.

The CDR3 is CASSHSRDSRYGYTF. Written as DNA, the CDR3 is TGTGCCAGCAGTCATAGCCGGGACAGTCGCTATGGCTACACCTTC. The V call is TRBV6-5, the J call TRBJ1-2; 7 nucleotides align to TRBD1. With V trimmed by 5 bases and J by 4 bases, 10 bases remained unmatched. The CDR3 totals 15 residues. Germline CDR1 MNHEY, CDR2 SVGAGI.